This T cell receptor beta chain was sequenced for a study of T cells after posttransplantation cyclophosphamide. The related graft donor's blood sample was taken on the day of bone marrow donation. Ten or more counts support this clone. Its matching antigen is unknown. Profiled with immunoSEQ multiplex PCR; TCRdb holds only in-frame clones, not every one. The sample was found to contain about 12,000 clones, and every one recurs. Study-wide points: Tissue-infiltrating T cells from skin or gut overlapped little with blood T cells.

The specimen was PBMCs. The sequence was obtained from a woman between 35 and 50 years old in good health, CMV-negative, and a related stem cell transplant donor.

CDR3 DNA: TGTGCCAGCAGCTCAACAGGGGGTGGCTTAAACGAGCAGTACTTC. Translation gives CASSSTGGGLNEQYF. The rearrangement links TRBV7-3 to TRBJ2-7, with TRBD1 identical over 8 bases. The CDR3 has 15 residues. V was clipped by 4 bases and J by 5 bases; unmatched bases: 10. CDR1 SGHTA and CDR2 FQGTGA come from the germline V gene.